This T cell receptor beta chain appears in the sequencing data of a study of T cells after yellow fever vaccination. This CDR3 spans 16 amino acids. Losses at the gene ends were 7 bases for V and 2 bases for J; bases not matched to a gene: 12. Germline CDR1 and CDR2: MNHEY and SMNVEV (reference sequence). TCRdb reprocessed the 5' RACE reads via MiXCR and lists one record per CDR3 protein. Among some 600,000 distinct CDR3 sequences, 12% were seen once, and the ten largest hold around 14%. This clonotype appeared many times. The clonotype comes from a man aged 30 to 45 who received the YFV17D yellow fever vaccine. The specimen comprised PBMCs, sampled on the day of the yellow fever booster vaccination. V usage is TRBV27 and J usage is TRBJ2-7; 9 bases fit TRBD2. The CDR3 bases are TGTGCCAGCACTGAGTCCGGCGCGGGAGGGCCCTACGAGCAGTACTTC. This encodes CASTESGAGGPYEQYF.